What follows describes a single T cell receptor beta chain. The sample is drawn from a study of OX40 agonist ivuxolimab in advanced cancers. Trimming cost V 5 bases and J 1 base; bases outside gene matches: 7. The germline V gene encodes CDR1 SEHNR and CDR2 FQNEAQ (reference sequence). This CDR3 spans 16 amino acids. The repertoire was sequenced with immunoSEQ multiplex PCR; TCRdb's copy has only in-frame clones and lacks some. The data show tens of thousands of clones, 82% seen once. This TCR was sampled from an adult with an advanced solid tumor such as melanoma, head and neck, liver or kidney cancer. The input for sequencing was CD4+ or CD8+ T cells sorted from blood, taken in a trial of the OX40 agonist ivuxolimab. The gene calls are TRBV7-9 and TRBJ1-3; TRBD1 aligns across 8 bases. DNA for the CDR3: TGTGCCAGCAGCCCGACAGGGGTCCTTTCTGGAAACACCATATATTTT. Protein sequence: CASSPTGVLSGNTIYF. The full variable domain, completed using reference TRBV7-9 and TRBJ1-3, is DTGVSQNPRHKITKRGQNVTFRCDPISEHNRLYWYRQTLGQGPEFLTYFQNEAQLEKSRLLSDRFSAERPKGSFSTLEIQRTEQGDSAMYLCASSPTGVLSGNTIYFGEGSWLTVV.